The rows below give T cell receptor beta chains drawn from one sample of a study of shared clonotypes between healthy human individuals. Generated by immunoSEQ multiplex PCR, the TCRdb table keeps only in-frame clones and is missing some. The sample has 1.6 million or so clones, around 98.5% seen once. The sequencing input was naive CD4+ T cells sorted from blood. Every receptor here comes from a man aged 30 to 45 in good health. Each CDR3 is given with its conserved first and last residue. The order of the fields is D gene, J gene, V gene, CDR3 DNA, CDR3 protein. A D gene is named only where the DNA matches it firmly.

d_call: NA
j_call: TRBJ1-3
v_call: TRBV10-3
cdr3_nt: TGTGCCATCAGTGAGTCGACGGGTAGAAACACCATATATTTT
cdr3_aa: CAISESTGRNTIYF

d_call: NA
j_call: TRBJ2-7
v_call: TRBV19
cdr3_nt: TGTGCCAGTAGTATATTAGGGGAGCTTCACTACGAGCAGTACTTC
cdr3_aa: CASSILGELHYEQYF

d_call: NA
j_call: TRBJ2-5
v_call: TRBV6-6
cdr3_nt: TGTGCCAGCCGGATCGGCGTCCAAGAGACCCAGTACTTC
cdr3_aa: CASRIGVQETQYF

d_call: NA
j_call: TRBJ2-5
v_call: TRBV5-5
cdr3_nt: TGTGCCAGCAGCTTGTTACTAACCTCCCAAGAGACCCAGTACTTC
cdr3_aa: CASSLLLTSQETQYF

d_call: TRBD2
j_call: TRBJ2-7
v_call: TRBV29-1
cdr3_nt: TGCAGCGTTGCCAGGAGCGGGAACTCCTACGAGCAGTACTTC
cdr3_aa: CSVARSGNSYEQYF

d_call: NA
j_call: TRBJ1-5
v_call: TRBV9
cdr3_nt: TGTGCCAGCAGCCCCGATCCCAGCAATCAGCCCCAGCATTTT
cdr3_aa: CASSPDPSNQPQHF

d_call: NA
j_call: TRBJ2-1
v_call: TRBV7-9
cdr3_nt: TGTGCCAGCAGCTCCTCCGTCGGACTGCTTGTGAGTGAGCAGTTCTTC
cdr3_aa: CASSSSVGLLVSEQFF

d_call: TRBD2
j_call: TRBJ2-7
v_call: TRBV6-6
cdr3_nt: TGTGCCAGCAGTTCCGTAGCGGGTTTGGCCTACGAGCAGTACTTC
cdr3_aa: CASSSVAGLAYEQYF

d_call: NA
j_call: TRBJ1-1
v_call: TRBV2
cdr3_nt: TGTGCCAGTTCGAGGGTCAGAACTGAAGCTTTCTTT
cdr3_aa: CASSRVRTEAFF

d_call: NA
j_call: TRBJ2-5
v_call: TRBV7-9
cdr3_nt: TGTGCCAGCAGCGAATCCCTGCCTGGGACCCAGTACTTC
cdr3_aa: CASSESLPGTQYF